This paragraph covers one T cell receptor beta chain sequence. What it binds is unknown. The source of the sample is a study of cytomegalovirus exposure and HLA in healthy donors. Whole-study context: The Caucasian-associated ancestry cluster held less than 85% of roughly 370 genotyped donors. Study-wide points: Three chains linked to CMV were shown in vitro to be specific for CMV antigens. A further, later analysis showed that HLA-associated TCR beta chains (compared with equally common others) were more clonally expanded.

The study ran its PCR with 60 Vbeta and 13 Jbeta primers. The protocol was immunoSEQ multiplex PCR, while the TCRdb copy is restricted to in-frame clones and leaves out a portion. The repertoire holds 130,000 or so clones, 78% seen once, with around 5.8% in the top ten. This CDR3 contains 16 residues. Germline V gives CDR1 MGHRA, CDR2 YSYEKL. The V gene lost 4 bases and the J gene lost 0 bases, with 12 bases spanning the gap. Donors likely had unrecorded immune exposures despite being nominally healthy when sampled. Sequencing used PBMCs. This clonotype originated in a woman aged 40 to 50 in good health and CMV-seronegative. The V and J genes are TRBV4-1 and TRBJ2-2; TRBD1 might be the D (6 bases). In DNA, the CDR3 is TGCGCCAGCAGCCGTCGACAGGTATCGAACACCGGGGAGCTGTTTTTT. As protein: CASSRRQVSNTGELFF.